This entry features one T cell receptor (beta chain) sequence. The table came from immunoSEQ multiplex PCR; TCRdb's copy has only in-frame clones and leaves some out. The sample contains 200,000 to 250,000 clones, about 80% of which appear only once. The record originates from a study of blood T cell repertoires in COVID-19. Study-wide context: The cDNA or gDNA used as material had been derived from T cells, B-cell-depleted T cells, or PBMCs.

What was sequenced was peripheral blood. This TCR came from an elderly man with acute or convalescent COVID-19.

The CDR3 reads CASRQYYSNQPQHF. The CDR3 coding sequence is TGTGCCAGCAGACAGTATTATAGCAATCAGCCCCAGCATTTT. The V and J genes are TRBV6-5 and TRBJ1-5; D is ambiguous. Trimming pared 6 bases from V and 0 bases from J, leaving 9 bases between. This CDR3 has 14 residues. Germline V CDR1 and CDR2: MNHEY, SVGAGI.